This T cell receptor (beta chain) was recovered during a study of graft-versus-host responses after intestinal transplantation (dated by TCRdb to the early 2020s). For the wider study: The transplants that recipients got were multivisceral, liver-intestinal, or isolated intestinal. To identify alloreactive clones, pre-transplant mixed lymphocyte reaction products were sequenced and compared with unstimulated pre-transplant donor and recipient T cells. Every recipient was given anti-thymocyte globulin induction, followed by roughly 3 years of maintenance tacrolimus and steroids. Donor T cell macrochimerism was defined as a peak of at least 4% donor T cells among recipient peripheral blood mononuclear cells. Of the 20 to 30 intestinal transplant recipients enrolled in the cohort, one of whom was a retransplant, a few patients without pretransplant specimens were excluded. Rather than being sequenced by the commercial service, samples from a few later patients were sequenced in-house on an Illumina MiSeq and processed with MiXCR. After intestinal transplantation, graft-versus-host and host-versus-graft alloreactive T cell clones in the graft, circulation and bone marrow were tracked using bulk TCR-beta CDR3 sequencing.

Intraepithelial and lamina propria lymphocytes were isolated from graft specimens using dithiothreitol, EDTA incubations and collagenase D digestion. Bulk TCR-beta sequencing was performed on serial intestinal graft biopsy specimens collected as late as 600 days after transplant. Receptor amplification or capture employed the immunoSEQ multiplex PCR assay. For most patients, genomic DNA was subjected to high-throughput TCR-beta CDR3 sequencing by Adaptive Biotechnologies. The source study handled its data this way. Adaptive's ImmunoSEQ software supplied the TCR sequencing data for 15 to 20 patients, while MiXCR and VDJtools were used to process a few other patients. CDR3 nucleotide sequences shared between donor and recipient were removed because the origin of such sequences could not be assigned. Alloreactive clones required at least 2-fold expansion over unstimulated cells and minimum CFSE-low frequency of 0.002% (template counts) or 0.001% (read counts). A clone was considered mappable if detected in the sequenced pre-transplant spleen, lymph node, or MLR CFSE-low populations of the donor or recipient. Cumulative frequency of alloreactive clones was calculated as a percentage of all sequences weighted by copy number. TCRdb retrieved this table from immuneACCESS and kept in-frame rearrangements only. Not all clones are present; in checked studies, unresolved V genes account for under half, and no reason is known for the remainder. V and J calls and clone size are as listed in that table; D and trimming were resolved from the DNA. For this sample there are around 15,000 clones; 80% appear just once. The ten biggest clones cover 18% of the sample.

A distance of 9 bases separates the germline ends of V and J, which lose 2 bases and 6 bases respectively. CDR1 and CDR2, looked up from the germline V gene (reference sequence), are MNHNY and SVGAGI. Measured from the cysteine to the phenylalanine, the CDR3 is 13 residues long. Only CDR3 DNA is held: 39 bases, read in frame from base 1. General conclusions and limits of the study: In patients with donor T cell macrochimerism, the allografts had high GvH to HvG T cell clonal ratios. Conclusions were limited by the relatively low number and heterogeneity of intestinal transplant patients. GvH clones were detected in recipient bone marrow, and some of these GvH clones were observed earlier in ileal mucosa or blood, consistent with an intestinal mucosal origin. Peak levels of circulating GvH clones were associated with declines in HvG clones early after transplant.

As regards this clone: The clone's antigen remains unknown. The sample holds no much larger clone one base away, and base qualities are not on file.

Here the sequenced sample was ileum tissue, taken about 100 days after intestinal transplant. The V and J genes are TRBV6-6 and TRBJ2-3, with no reliable assignment of the D segment. This sequence originates from a human patient who received an intestinal transplant, so some T cells may come from the graft donor. The CDR3 corresponds to CASSYGLRDTQYF. In nucleotides, the sequence is TGTGCCAGCAGTTACGGGTTACGGGATACGCAGTATTTT.